Given below is one T cell receptor beta chain in context. What this receptor recognizes is not known. The record has no base qualities; no much larger clone is one base away. This sample was taken from a study of cytomegalovirus exposure and HLA in healthy donors (dated by TCRdb to about 2017). About the investigation overall: The 666 repertoires of the first cohort and the 120 validation repertoires were produced on the same platform, according to a later analysis. In addition to the first cohort of approximately 650 subjects, a separate validation cohort of around 110 different subjects was used. The aim of the study was to test whether cataloging public T cell receptors could identify signatures of past pathogen exposure. The study combined high-throughput TCR immunosequencing, statistical association of individual TCRs with disease status, and machine learning to predict cytomegalovirus infection status. Results the study describes overall, beyond this receptor: Most TCR sequences were observed very rarely across donors, whereas some public TCRs were present in many individuals. The authors suggested that the approach could potentially be generalized to other disease states and immunological phenotypes. In both the original and validation cohorts, the classifier was reported to diagnose cytomegalovirus status with high specificity and sensitivity. The study listed approximately 150 TCR beta chains as associated with cytomegalovirus. Of the cluster scores, approximately 95% were above 0 in a later analysis, which found that TCRs clustered in the first cohort also tended to co-occur in the 95 to 150 validation repertoires. In vitro tests confirmed that a few of the cytomegalovirus-associated TCR beta chains recognize cytomegalovirus antigens. All 120 repertoires were used to score co-occurrence in the validation cohort in a later analysis, because that analysis had no HLA typing for the cohort.

The library was produced with the immunoSEQ multiplex PCR assay. The authors' analysis ran thus. A statistical classification framework was built to diagnose cytomegalovirus status from the catalog of TCR beta chain sequences. Here the immuneACCESS table is served through TCRdb, limited to in-frame sequences with V and J called. Missing clones are a known gap in these copies; in checked studies unresolved V genes cover under half, and the rest lacks a known reason. V, J and clone size are taken as reported in that table, and D and trimming were inferred from the DNA itself. Present in this sample are fewer than 250,000 clones, 80% to 90% of which were seen just once. The ten largest clones add up to 2.5% to 3% of the sample. Separate from the approximately 700-subject first cohort, the validation cohort of 90 to 150 subjects was the group to which the donors belonged. CDR1 and CDR2 (MNHEY, SMNVEV) derive from the germline V gene (reference sequence). Compared with germline, V lacks 3 bases and J lacks 2 bases; bases without a gene match: 4. Its CDR3 holds 15 amino acids, cysteine through phenylalanine. The sequence is cut down to CDR3 DNA, 45 bases in frame from base 1.

The chain couples TRBV27 to TRBJ2-3; TRBD2 lines up with 8 middle nucleotides. The source material was PBMCs. This sequence was found in a man aged 18 to 30 in good health and CMV-seronegative. The CDR3 here reads CASSFRGGPTDTQYF. The nucleotide sequence reads TGTGCCAGCAGTTTCCGGGGGGGACCCACAGATACGCAGTATTTT.